This T cell receptor (beta chain) was sequenced for a study of cytomegalovirus exposure and HLA in healthy donors. This CDR3 contains 18 residues. Trimming removed 4 bases at V and 0 bases at J, with 20 bases between. Germline assignment: CDR1 SGHNT and CDR2 YYREEE (reference sequence). Findings and caveats of the study: A missense variant in DCLRE1C was later tied to TCR beta V- and J-gene trimming. What TCR beta sequences reportedly achieved was accurate prediction of HLA-A and HLA-B alleles in most subjects.

Concerning this clone: The antigen remains undetermined.

PCR employed 60 Vbeta and 13 Jbeta primers. Data came from immunoSEQ multiplex PCR; TCRdb stores just in-frame clones and leaves some out. The table records over 150,000 clones, about four fifths of them present only once. The clonotype was recovered from a boy aged 2 to 10 in good health and CMV-seronegative. Sequencing was carried out using PBMCs. The chain combines TRBV5-4 with TRBJ2-1; D is possibly TRBD2 (6 bases). CDR3 sequence (DNA): TGTGCCAGCAGCGGTGGAGGGCCGTTTCTCAACTCCTACAATGAGCAGTTCTTC. Residues: CASSGGGPFLNSYNEQFF.